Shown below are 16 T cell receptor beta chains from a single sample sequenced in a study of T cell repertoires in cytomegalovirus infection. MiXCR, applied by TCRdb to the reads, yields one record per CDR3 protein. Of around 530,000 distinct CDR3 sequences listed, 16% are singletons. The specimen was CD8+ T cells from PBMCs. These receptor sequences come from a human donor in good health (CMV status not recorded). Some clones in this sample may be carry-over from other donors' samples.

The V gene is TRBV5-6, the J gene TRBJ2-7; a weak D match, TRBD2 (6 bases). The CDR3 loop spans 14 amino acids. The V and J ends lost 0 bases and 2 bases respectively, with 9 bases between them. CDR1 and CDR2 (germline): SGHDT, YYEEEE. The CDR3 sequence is CASSLGLDAYEQYF. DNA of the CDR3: TGTGCCAGCAGCTTGGGACTAGATGCCTACGAGCAGTACTTC.

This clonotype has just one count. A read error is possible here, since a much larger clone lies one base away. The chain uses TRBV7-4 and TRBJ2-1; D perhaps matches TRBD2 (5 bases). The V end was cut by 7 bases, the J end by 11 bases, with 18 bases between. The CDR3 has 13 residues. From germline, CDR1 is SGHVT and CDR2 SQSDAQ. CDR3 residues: CASILRGGNQQFF. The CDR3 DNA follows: TGTGCCAGCATCCTCCGGGGTGGAAATCAGCAGTTCTTC.

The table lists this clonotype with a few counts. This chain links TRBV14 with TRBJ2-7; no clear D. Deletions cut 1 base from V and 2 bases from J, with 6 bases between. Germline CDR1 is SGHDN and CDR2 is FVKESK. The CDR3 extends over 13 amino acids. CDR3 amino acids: CASSQVGAYEQYF. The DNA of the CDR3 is TGTGCCAGCAGCCAAGTCGGAGCCTACGAGCAGTACTTC.

The CDR3: CASSMPGNEQFF. CDR3 coding DNA: TGTGCCAGCAGCATGCCAGGAAATGAGCAGTTCTTC. The chain is built from TRBV7-9 and TRBJ2-1; D gene uncertain. Trimming removed 5 bases from V and 7 bases from J, with 9 bases in between. The CDR3 length is 12 residues. Germline CDR1 reads SEHNR; CDR2 reads FQNEAQ (reference sequence).

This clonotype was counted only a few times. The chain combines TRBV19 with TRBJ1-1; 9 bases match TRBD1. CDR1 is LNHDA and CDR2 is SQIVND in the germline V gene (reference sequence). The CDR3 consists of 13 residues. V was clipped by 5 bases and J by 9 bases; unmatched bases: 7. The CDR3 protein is CASSSSGTGKAFF. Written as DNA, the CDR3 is TGTGCCAGTAGTTCGTCCGGGACAGGGAAAGCTTTCTTT.

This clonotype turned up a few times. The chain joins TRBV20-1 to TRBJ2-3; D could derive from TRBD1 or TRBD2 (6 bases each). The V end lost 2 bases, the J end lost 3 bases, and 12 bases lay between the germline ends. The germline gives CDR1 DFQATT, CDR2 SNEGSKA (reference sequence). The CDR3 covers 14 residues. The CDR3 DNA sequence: TGCAGTGCTAGACCGGGGGCAGGGACAGATACGCAGTATTTT. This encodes CSARPGAGTDTQYF.

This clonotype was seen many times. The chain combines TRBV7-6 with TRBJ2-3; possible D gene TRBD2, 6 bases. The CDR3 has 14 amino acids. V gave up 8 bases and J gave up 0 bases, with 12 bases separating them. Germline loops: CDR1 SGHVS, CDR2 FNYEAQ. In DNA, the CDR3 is TGTGCCAGCCTAGCGAGCTCTAGCACAGATACGCAGTATTTT. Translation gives CASLASSSTDTQYF.

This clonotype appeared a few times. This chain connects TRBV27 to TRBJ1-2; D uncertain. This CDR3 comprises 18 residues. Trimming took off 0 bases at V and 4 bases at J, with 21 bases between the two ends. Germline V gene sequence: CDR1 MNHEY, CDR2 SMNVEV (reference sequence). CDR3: CASSLSNPYSPLRYGYTF. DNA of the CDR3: TGTGCCAGCAGTTTATCCAATCCTTACAGCCCTCTGCGCTATGGCTACACCTTC.

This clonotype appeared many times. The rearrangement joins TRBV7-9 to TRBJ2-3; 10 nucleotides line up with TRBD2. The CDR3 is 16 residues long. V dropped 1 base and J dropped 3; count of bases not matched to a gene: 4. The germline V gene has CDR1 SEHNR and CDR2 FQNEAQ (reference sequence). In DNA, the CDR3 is TGTGCCAGCAGCTTAGGAGCGGGAGGGCCTACAGATACGCAGTATTTT. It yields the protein CASSLGAGGPTDTQYF. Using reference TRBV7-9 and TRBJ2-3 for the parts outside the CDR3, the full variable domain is DTGVSQNPRHKITKRGQNVTFRCDPISEHNRLYWYRQTLGQGPEFLTYFQNEAQLEKSRLLSDRFSAERPKGSFSTLEIQRTEQGDSAMYLCASSLGAGGPTDTQYFGPGTRLTVL.

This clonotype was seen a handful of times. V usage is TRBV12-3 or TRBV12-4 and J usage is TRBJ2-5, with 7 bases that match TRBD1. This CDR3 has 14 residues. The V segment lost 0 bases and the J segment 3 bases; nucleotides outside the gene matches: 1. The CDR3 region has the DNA TGTGCCAGCAGTTTAGCAGGGGGCGAAGAGACCCAGTACTTC. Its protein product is CASSLAGGEETQYF.

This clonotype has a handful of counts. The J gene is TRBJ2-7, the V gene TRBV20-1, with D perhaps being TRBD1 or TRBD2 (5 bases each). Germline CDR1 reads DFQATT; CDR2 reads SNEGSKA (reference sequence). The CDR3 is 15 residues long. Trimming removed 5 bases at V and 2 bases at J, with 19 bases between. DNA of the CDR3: TGCAGTGCTGTCCGGGGCGGACTGACCCCCTACGAGCAGTACTTC. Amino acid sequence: CSAVRGGLTPYEQYF.

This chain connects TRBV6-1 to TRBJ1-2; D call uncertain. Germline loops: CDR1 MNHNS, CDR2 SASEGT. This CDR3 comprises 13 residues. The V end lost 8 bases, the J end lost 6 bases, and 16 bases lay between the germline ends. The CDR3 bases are TGTGCCAGCCTGGGCCTACTAGGCCATGGCTACACCTTC. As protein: CASLGLLGHGYTF.

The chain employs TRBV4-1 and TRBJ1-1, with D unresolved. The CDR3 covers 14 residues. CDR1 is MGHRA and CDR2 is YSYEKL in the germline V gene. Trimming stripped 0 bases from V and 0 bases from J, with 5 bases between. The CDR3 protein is CASSQERLNTEAFF. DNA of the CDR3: TGCGCCAGCAGCCAAGAGCGGTTGAACACTGAAGCTTTCTTT.

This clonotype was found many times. The CDR3 DNA is TGTGCCAGCAGCTTAGGTCGGTTTGGCGGCCCGAACACCGGGGAGCTGTTTTTT. Its translation: CASSLGRFGGPNTGELFF. The genes are TRBV11-2 and TRBJ2-2; D is undetermined. The CDR3 runs to 18 residues. Germline V lookup: CDR1 SGHAT, CDR2 FQNNGV. V was cut by 1 base and J by 0 bases, with 15 bases left in between.

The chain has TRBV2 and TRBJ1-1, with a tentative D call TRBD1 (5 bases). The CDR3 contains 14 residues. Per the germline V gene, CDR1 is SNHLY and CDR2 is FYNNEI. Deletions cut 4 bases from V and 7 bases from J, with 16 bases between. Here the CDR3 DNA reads TGTGCCAGCAGTGGGGTAAGGGACCGTGGTGAAGCTTTCTTT. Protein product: CASSGVRDRGEAFF.

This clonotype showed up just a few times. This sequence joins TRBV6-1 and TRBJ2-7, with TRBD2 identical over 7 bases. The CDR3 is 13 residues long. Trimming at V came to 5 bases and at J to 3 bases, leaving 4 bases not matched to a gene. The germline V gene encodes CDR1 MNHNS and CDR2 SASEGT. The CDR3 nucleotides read TGTGCCAGCAGTTACCGGGGGGACTACGAGCAGTACTTC. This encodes CASSYRGDYEQYF.